This TCR beta chain derives from a study of blood T cell repertoires in COVID-19. Whole-study context: Acute-phase and convalescent COVID-19 samples originated in the United States, Italy and Spain. PBMCs, B-cell-depleted T cells, or T cells provided the cDNA or gDNA that made up the material.

Authors' data handling: Estimation of nucleated cell counts relied on the amplification of reference gene primers. The method was immunoSEQ multiplex PCR; TCRdb's version includes in-frame clones alone and lacks a portion of them. That table gives V, J and clone size, and the DNA gave D and trimming. This sample yields 48,000 or so clones, of which 70% to 90% are seen a single time; almost 6% belongs to the top ten. Germline CDR1 and CDR2: MNHEY and SVGAGI. The ends were cut back, 5 bases at V and 2 bases at J, with 7 bases in the middle. This CDR3 has 14 amino acids. Sequenced input: peripheral blood. The gene calls are TRBV6-5 and TRBJ2-6; D may be TRBD1 (6 bases). This TCR was sampled from a woman in her fifties or sixties with acute or convalescent COVID-19. CDR3 amino acids: CASSNRAGANVLTF. CDR3 in DNA: TGTGCCAGCAGTAACAGGGCTGGGGCCAACGTCCTGACTTTC.